Listed below are T cell receptor beta chains from one sample, sequenced in a study of blood T cell repertoires in COVID-19. Here immunoSEQ multiplex PCR was the method, and the copy in TCRdb shows in-frame clones only, minus some. The sample has approximately 90,000 clones; 75% to 90% are singletons. The sample taken for sequencing was peripheral blood. These receptors came from a man aged 55-75 years with acute or convalescent COVID-19. Both conserved end residues are part of each CDR3. A D gene is named only where the DNA matches it firmly. Not every row has a clone size; where given, it reads once, few, many or a size class.

J	size	D	V	CDR3	DNA
TRBJ2-1	once	TRBD2	TRBV7-9	CASSLSGGAREQFF	TGTGCCAGCAGCCTAAGCGGGGGGGCACGGGAGCAGTTCTTC
TRBJ1-1	.	TRBD1	TRBV6-1	CASSEVTGRLAFF	TGTGCCAGCAGTGAAGTGACAGGGCGATTAGCTTTCTTT
TRBJ1-3	.	.	TRBV4-1	CASSQDAAGNTIYF	TGCGCCAGCAGCCAAGACGCGGCTGGAAACACCATATATTTT
TRBJ1-2	.	.	TRBV4-1	CASSQEDSHYGYTF	TGCGCCAGCAGCCAAGAGGACAGTCACTATGGCTACACCTTC
TRBJ1-4	.	.	TRBV19	CASSMGGLEKLFF	TGTGCCAGTAGTATGGGGGGTTTGGAAAAACTGTTTTTT
TRBJ1-3	.	.	TRBV9	CASSVSGRGSGNTIYF	TGTGCCAGCAGCGTGAGCGGCCGTGGCTCTGGAAACACCATATATTTT
TRBJ2-1	.	.	TRBV29-1	CSVEDPGSTYNEQFF	TGCAGCGTTGAAGATCCCGGGAGCACCTACAATGAGCAGTTCTTC
TRBJ1-2	.	.	TRBV12-3/TRBV12-4	CASSLDSDYGYTF	TGTGCCAGCAGTTTGGACAGCGACTATGGCTACACCTTC
TRBJ2-3	.	TRBD2	TRBV19	CASSIGTSGGTYTDTQYF	TGTGCCAGTAGTATCGGGACTAGCGGGGGGACATACACAGATACGCAGTATTTT
TRBJ2-3	.	.	TRBV14	CASRSSVTDTQYF	TGTGCCAGCAGGAGTAGCGTCACAGATACGCAGTATTTT
TRBJ2-7	.	.	TRBV6-2/TRBV6-3	CASSYATEQVYYEQYF	TGTGCCAGCAGTTACGCCACAGAACAGGTATACTACGAGCAGTACTTC
TRBJ2-1	.	.	TRBV19	CASSRGVFYNEQFF	TGTGCCAGTAGTAGGGGAGTCTTCTACAATGAGCAGTTCTTC
TRBJ2-7	.	TRBD1	TRBV5-6	CASSPNPQGAYEQYF	TGTGCCAGCAGCCCAAACCCCCAGGGGGCCTACGAGCAGTACTTC
TRBJ2-3	.	.	TRBV19	CASSGGAVVGSTDTQYF	TGTGCCAGTAGTGGAGGGGCCGTGGTCGGTTCCACAGATACGCAGTATTTT
TRBJ1-2	.	.	TRBV11-2	CASSLVSHGYTF	TGTGCCAGCAGCTTAGTCTCCCATGGCTACACCTTC
TRBJ1-2	.	.	TRBV3-1/TRBV3-2	CASSQEITDSGDYGYTF	TGTGCCAGCAGCCAAGAAATTACCGACTCAGGGGATTATGGCTACACCTTC
TRBJ2-5	.	TRBD1	TRBV11-2	CASSLGQGLRETQYF	TGTGCCAGCAGCTTAGGACAGGGTCTGCGAGAGACCCAGTACTTC
TRBJ2-7	once	.	TRBV11-3	CASSFGARTVSYEQYF	TGTGCCAGCAGCTTTGGGGCGCGGACAGTCTCCTACGAGCAGTACTTC
TRBJ2-7	.	.	TRBV19	CATRETWDSSYEQYF	TGTGCCACCAGGGAGACGTGGGACTCCTCCTACGAGCAGTACTTC
TRBJ1-1	.	.	TRBV7-2	CASSSDFRAQTEAFF	TGTGCCAGCAGCTCGGATTTCAGGGCACAGACTGAAGCTTTCTTT
TRBJ1-2	.	TRBD1	TRBV6-5	CASSKDRGGGYTF	TGTGCCAGCAGTAAGGACAGGGGTGGAGGCTACACCTTC
TRBJ1-2	.	.	TRBV6-5	CASRGPTGSGGYTF	TGTGCCAGCAGGGGGCCGACAGGCTCGGGTGGCTACACCTTC
TRBJ2-3	few	.	TRBV27	CASSYRDPGVTDTQYF	TGTGCCAGCAGCTACCGGGACCCAGGGGTTACAGATACGCAGTATTTT
TRBJ2-1	.	TRBD2	TRBV5-4	CASSPFAGGLHNEQFF	TGTGCCAGCAGCCCGTTTGCGGGAGGGCTTCATAATGAGCAGTTCTTC
TRBJ1-2	.	TRBD1	TRBV6-5	CASSYQAGGLGYGYTF	TGTGCCAGCAGTTACCAGGCAGGGGGTCTTGGCTATGGCTACACCTTC
TRBJ1-3	.	.	TRBV7-2	CASTANSGNTIYF	TGTGCCAGCACCGCTAACTCTGGAAACACCATATATTTT
TRBJ2-1	.	TRBD2	TRBV2	CASSVEREGNEQFF	TGTGCCAGCAGTGTTGAGCGGGAGGGCAATGAGCAGTTCTTC
TRBJ2-7	once	.	TRBV24-1	CATSDLNRGQYF	TGTGCCACCAGTGATTTAAACCGCGGGCAGTACTTC
TRBJ2-7	.	.	TRBV21-1	CASSKWKRETGPYEQYF	TGTGCCAGCAGCAAATGGAAGCGGGAGACGGGACCCTACGAGCAGTACTTC
TRBJ1-4	.	TRBD1	TRBV5-8	CASSRTDRAANEKLFF	TGTGCCAGCAGCCGAACAGACAGGGCCGCTAATGAAAAACTGTTTTTT
TRBJ2-7	once	.	TRBV7-2	CASSLGGGLDEQYF	TGTGCCAGCAGCTTAGGCGGGGGCCTGGACGAGCAGTACTTC
TRBJ1-2	.	.	TRBV7-9	CASSLDRWGYTF	TGTGCCAGCAGCTTAGATCGGTGGGGCTACACCTTC
TRBJ1-1	.	.	TRBV5-1	CASSPSSGADTEAFF	TGCGCCAGCAGCCCCTCAAGCGGGGCGGACACTGAAGCTTTCTTT
TRBJ1-6	medium-sized	.	TRBV19	CASLNRADGSPLHF	TGTGCCAGTCTAAACAGGGCGGATGGTTCACCCCTCCACTTT
TRBJ2-2	.	.	TRBV6-5	CASSPTVPDAGELFF	TGTGCCAGCAGCCCGACAGTCCCGGACGCCGGGGAGCTGTTTTTT
TRBJ2-1	.	.	TRBV11-2	CASSLEAARYNEQFF	TGTGCCAGCAGCTTAGAGGCGGCCCGATACAATGAGCAGTTCTTC
TRBJ2-2	.	.	TRBV6-5	CASTGSAIFGGELFF	TGTGCCAGCACTGGAAGCGCGATATTTGGGGGGGAGCTGTTTTTT
TRBJ1-1	.	.	TRBV27	CASSLPYMSTEAFF	TGTGCCAGCAGCCTCCCTTACATGTCCACTGAAGCTTTCTTT
TRBJ2-4	.	TRBD1	TRBV6-5	CASSSGQGLAKNIQYF	TGTGCCAGCAGTTCTGGACAGGGGCTAGCCAAAAACATTCAGTACTTC
TRBJ2-2	.	.	TRBV19	CASSRYLGTGELFF	TGTGCCAGTAGTAGATACCTCGGGACCGGGGAGCTGTTTTTT
TRBJ2-7	.	TRBD1	TRBV6-5	CASSLQGPNEQYF	TGTGCCAGCAGCCTACAGGGGCCCAACGAGCAGTACTTC
TRBJ1-1	once	TRBD1	TRBV7-8	CASSPRVRDRSSKPAFF	TGTGCCAGCAGCCCTAGGGTTAGGGACAGGTCTTCCAAACCCGCTTTCTTT
TRBJ2-7	.	.	TRBV27	CASKVAFRGPYEQYF	TGTGCCAGCAAAGTTGCTTTCCGCGGCCCCTACGAGCAGTACTTC
TRBJ1-6	.	TRBD1	TRBV7-2	CASSLGQSNSPLHF	TGTGCCAGCAGCCTGGGACAGTCTAATTCACCCCTCCACTTT
TRBJ1-1	.	.	TRBV11-3	CASRHRDIGNTEAFF	TGTGCCAGCAGACACCGGGACATAGGGAACACTGAAGCTTTCTTT
TRBJ2-3	.	TRBD2	TRBV27	CASSFSLARSADTQYF	TGTGCCAGCAGTTTCTCACTAGCGAGGAGCGCAGATACGCAGTATTTT
TRBJ2-2	once	.	TRBV18	CASSPAWTRATGELFF	TGTGCCAGCTCACCTGCCTGGACGAGGGCCACCGGGGAGCTGTTTTTT
TRBJ2-7	.	.	TRBV28	CASSSSRPQGYEQYF	TGTGCCAGCAGTTCCTCCCGTCCCCAGGGGTACGAGCAGTACTTC
TRBJ2-1	.	.	TRBV7-6	CASSLVDGSGHEQFF	TGTGCCAGCAGCTTAGTGGACGGGAGTGGGCATGAGCAGTTCTTC
TRBJ2-7	.	.	TRBV11-1	CASSVGGGVSYEQYF	TGTGCCAGCAGCGTGGGGGGAGGAGTCTCCTACGAGCAGTACTTC
TRBJ2-5	.	.	TRBV2	CASSEVSSKGTQYF	TGTGCCAGCAGTGAAGTCTCTAGCAAGGGGACCCAGTACTTC
TRBJ2-6	.	.	TRBV5-1	CASSLVLGAANVLTF	TGCGCCAGCAGCTTGGTTTTGGGGGCGGCCAACGTCCTGACTTTC
TRBJ1-2	once	.	TRBV7-2	CASSLNRVHGYTF	TGTGCCAGCAGCTTGAACAGGGTCCATGGCTACACCTTC
TRBJ1-5	once	TRBD1	TRBV6-5	CASSFGQGDQPQHF	TGTGCCAGCAGTTTCGGACAGGGGGATCAGCCCCAGCATTTT